This paragraph covers one T cell receptor (beta chain) sequence. The target antigen is unknown. Sequencing of cultured CD4+ T cell DNA used the Oncomine TCR Beta short-read assay. TCRdb re-called the PCR reads with MiXCR, one entry per CDR3 protein. The sample lists about 30,000 distinct CDR3 sequences, 55% to 80% occurring once. Germline V gives CDR1 MNHNS, CDR2 SASEGT. CDR3 length: 15 residues. V lost 6 bases and J 2 bases, leaving 16 bases between the germline ends. The source of the sample is a study of vaccination and CD4 T cells after COVID-19. Overall study: Six males and four females constituted the convalescent cohort, two of whom were Hispanic.

As to treatment: approximately 9-day PBMC culture with coronavirus spike peptide pools or control peptides (ViraFEST assay). Replacement of half the medium with fresh IL-2 medium took place on days 3 and 7. The V call is TRBV6-1, the J call TRBJ1-2, with D uncertain. The clonotype originates from a human donor who received a COVID-19 vaccine. The starting material was CD4+ T cells from blood, cultured in vitro, obtained after SARS-CoV-2 vaccination. The CDR3 spells CASRFGRLRNYGYTF. In DNA form, the CDR3 reads TGTGCCAGCAGATTCGGACGACTCCGAAACTATGGCTACACCTTC.